A single sample gave rise to the 3 T cell receptor beta chains below, sequenced in a study of beta chain features in type 1 diabetes. For these receptors, no antigen is known. All of the isolated RNA was reverse transcribed, so expressed TCRB transcripts were sequenced. Using immunoSEQ multiplex PCR, the repertoire was profiled, and TCRdb retains in-frame clones only, with some absent. The sample holds 300,000 or so clones, around 9% seen once. Study results and caveats: All four CD4+ subsets of Type 1 diabetes patients contained TCRB CDR3s that were moderately but significantly shorter.

Sequenced material: central memory CD4+ T cells from blood. These receptors came from a man aged 25-45 years with type 1 diabetes.

The table lists this clone with many counts. The V gene is TRBV18, the J gene TRBJ2-1, with D maybe TRBD1 (5 bases). The CDR3 contains 13 residues. The V and J ends lost 6 bases and 7 bases respectively, with 13 bases between them. The germline V gene has CDR1 KGHSH and CDR2 LQKENI. CDR3 in amino acids: CASSADQGNEQFF. The CDR3 nucleotides read TGTGCCAGCTCTGCAGACCAGGGTAATGAGCAGTTCTTC. Full variable domain (remainder filled in from reference TRBV18 and TRBJ2-1): NAGVMQNPRHLVRRRGQEARLRCSPMKGHSHVYWYRQLPEEGLKFMVYLQKENIIDESGMPKERFSAEFPKEGPSILRIQQVVRGDSAAYFCASSADQGNEQFFGPGTRLTVL.

This clone was recorded a few times. The V call is TRBV5-4, the J call TRBJ1-2; D is unclear. Trimming took off 5 bases at V and 3 bases at J, with 17 bases between the two ends. CDR1 SGHNT and CDR2 YYREEE come from the germline V gene (reference sequence). The CDR3 is made up of 15 amino acids. The CDR3 DNA is TGTGCCAGCAGACCCGGTCCCACCGTGGACTATGGCTACACCTTC. Its translation is CASRPGPTVDYGYTF.

A word on this clone: The identical CDR3 is also encoded by other nucleotide sequences in the sample. V usage is TRBV19 and J usage is TRBJ1-5; the D gene is possibly TRBD1 (5 bases). Germline V gene lookup returns CDR1 LNHDA and CDR2 SQIVND (reference sequence). Between the trimmed V and J ends, which lost 4 bases and 5 bases, there was a span of 9 bases. The CDR3 is made up of 13 amino acids. Here the CDR3 reads CASSTQGDQPQHF. DNA of the CDR3: TGTGCCAGTAGTACTCAGGGAGATCAGCCCCAGCATTTT. Full variable domain (outside the CDR3, taken from reference TRBV19 and TRBJ1-5): DGGITQSPKYLFRKEGQNVTLSCEQNLNHDAMYWYRQDPGQGLRLIYYSQIVNDFQKGDIAEGYSVSREKKESFPLTVTSAQKNPTAFYLCASSTQGDQPQHFGDGTRLSIL.